The sequence of this T cell receptor (beta chain) was determined in a study of blood T cell repertoires in COVID-19. CDR1 SGHRS and CDR2 YFSETQ come from the germline V gene. Trimming shortened V by 4 bases and J by 2 bases, and 15 bases separated the two germline ends. The CDR3 has 15 residues. Sequencing used immunoSEQ multiplex PCR; TCRdb keeps in-frame clones, though not all of them. Here the sample spans about 200,000 clones, less than 90% being singletons. Specimen: peripheral blood. This receptor was identified in a woman aged 70-85 years with acute or convalescent COVID-19. This sequence joins TRBV5-1 and TRBJ2-5, with D tentatively TRBD1 (6 bases). The CDR3 loop reads CASSPGTQTQETQYF. The CDR3 coding sequence is TGCGCCAGCAGCCCGGGGACACAGACACAAGAGACCCAGTACTTC.